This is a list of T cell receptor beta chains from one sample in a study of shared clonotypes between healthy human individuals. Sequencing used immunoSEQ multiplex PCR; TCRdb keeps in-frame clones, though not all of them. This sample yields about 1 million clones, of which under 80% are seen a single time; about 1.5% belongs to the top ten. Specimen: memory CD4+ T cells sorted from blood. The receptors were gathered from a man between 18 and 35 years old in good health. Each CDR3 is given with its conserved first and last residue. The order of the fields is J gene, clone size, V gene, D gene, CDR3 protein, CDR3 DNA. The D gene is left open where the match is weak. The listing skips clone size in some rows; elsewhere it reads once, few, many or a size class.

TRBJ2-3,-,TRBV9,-,CASSGDSTDTQYF,TGTGCCAGCAGCGGGGACTCCACAGATACGCAGTATTTT
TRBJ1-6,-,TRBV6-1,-,CASIPLGNSPLHF,TGTGCCAGCATTCCCCTGGGCAATTCACCCCTCCACTTT
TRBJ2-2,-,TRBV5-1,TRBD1,CASSLATGGNTGELFF,TGCGCCAGCAGCTTAGCCACAGGGGGGAACACCGGGGAGCTGTTTTTT
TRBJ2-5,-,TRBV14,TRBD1,CASSRLTGGFGETQYF,TGTGCCAGCAGCCGACTGACAGGGGGGTTCGGAGAGACCCAGTACTTC
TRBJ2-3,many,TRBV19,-,CASSIAPAKADTQYF,TGTGCCAGTAGTATTGCCCCGGCCAAAGCAGATACGCAGTATTTT
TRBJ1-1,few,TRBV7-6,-,CASSRLEGRDTEAFF,TGTGCCAGCAGCCGACTCGAAGGTCGTGACACTGAAGCTTTCTTT
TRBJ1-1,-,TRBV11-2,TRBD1,CASSFQGTGLNTEAFF,TGTGCCAGCAGCTTCCAGGGGACAGGGTTGAACACTGAAGCTTTCTTT
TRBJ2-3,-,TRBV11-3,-,CASSFSGSTDTQYF,TGTGCCAGCAGCTTTAGCGGAAGCACAGATACGCAGTATTTT
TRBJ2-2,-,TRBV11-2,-,CASSGWTRNTGELFF,TGTGCCAGCAGCGGATGGACACGGAACACCGGGGAGCTGTTTTTT
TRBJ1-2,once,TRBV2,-,CASSEARGLSRGYTF,TGTGCCAGCAGTGAAGCGCGGGGGCTATCACGCGGCTACACCTTC
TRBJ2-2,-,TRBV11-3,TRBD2,CASSSSGSGTGELFF,TGTGCCAGCAGCTCTAGCGGGAGTGGGACCGGGGAGCTGTTTTTT
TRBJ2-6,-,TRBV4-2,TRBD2,CASSQEPAGGGANVLTF,TGTGCCAGCAGTCAAGAACCAGCGGGGGGCGGGGCCAACGTCCTGACTTTC
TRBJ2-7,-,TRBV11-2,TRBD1,CASGGGQGSSYEQYF,TGTGCCAGCGGCGGGGGACAGGGCAGCTCCTACGAGCAGTACTTC
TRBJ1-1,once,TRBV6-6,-,CASSYGQLATEAFF,TGTGCCAGCAGTTATGGGCAGCTGGCCACTGAAGCTTTCTTT
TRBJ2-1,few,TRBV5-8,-,CASSFNSRGYNEQFF,TGTGCCAGCAGCTTTAACTCGCGGGGTTACAATGAGCAGTTCTTC
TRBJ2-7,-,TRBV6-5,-,CASSYSDGYEQYF,TGTGCCAGCAGTTACTCAGACGGCTACGAGCAGTACTTC
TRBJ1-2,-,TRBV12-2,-,CASRFSRADPVVYGYTF,TGTGCAAGTCGCTTTTCCCGGGCGGATCCAGTCGTCTATGGCTACACCTTC
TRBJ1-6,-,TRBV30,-,CAWSPRGQAFGSPLHF,TGTGCCTGGAGCCCCCGGGGCCAAGCGTTCGGGTCACCCCTCCACTTT
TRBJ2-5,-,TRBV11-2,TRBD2,CASSLVLAGKETQYF,TGTGCCAGCAGCTTAGTTCTAGCGGGAAAAGAGACCCAGTACTTC
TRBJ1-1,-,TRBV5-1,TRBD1,CASSSQGSTEAFF,TGCGCCAGCAGCTCACAGGGGAGCACTGAAGCTTTCTTT
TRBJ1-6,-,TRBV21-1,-,CASRVGVRSPLHF,TGTGCCAGCCGTGTAGGGGTCCGATCACCCCTCCACTTT
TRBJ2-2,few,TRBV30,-,CAAYSRGLFF,TGTGCCGCATACTCTAGGGGGCTGTTTTTT
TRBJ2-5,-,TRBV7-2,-,CASSWDLQGAQYF,TGTGCCAGCAGCTGGGACCTCCAAGGGGCCCAGTACTTC
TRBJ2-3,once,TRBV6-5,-,CASTYADTQYF,TGTGCCAGCACCTACGCAGATACGCAGTATTTT
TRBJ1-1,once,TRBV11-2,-,CASSLGHGVGTEAFF,TGTGCCAGCAGCTTAGGACATGGAGTTGGGACTGAAGCTTTCTTT
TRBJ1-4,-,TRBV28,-,CASSAEKLFF,TGTGCCAGCAGTGCTGAAAAACTGTTTTTT
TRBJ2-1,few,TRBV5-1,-,CASRLGRIDEQFF,TGCGCCAGCCGTTTGGGCAGGATAGATGAGCAGTTCTTC
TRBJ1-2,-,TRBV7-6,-,CASSPGFPGYTF,TGTGCCAGCAGCCCAGGGTTTCCTGGCTACACCTTC
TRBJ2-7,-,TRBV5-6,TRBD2,CASSLGGLAGGRSEQYF,TGTGCCAGCAGCTTGGGGGGACTAGCGGGAGGTCGATCTGAGCAGTACTTC
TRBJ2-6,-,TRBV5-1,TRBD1,CASSLDRGAGANVLTF,TGCGCCAGCAGCCTCGACAGGGGAGCTGGGGCCAACGTCCTGACTTTC
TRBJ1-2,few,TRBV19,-,CASSVLSGDSLRGYTF,TGTGCCAGTAGTGTACTCTCAGGAGACAGTCTGAGGGGCTACACCTTC
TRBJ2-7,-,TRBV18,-,CASSQNRAMNEQYF,TGTGCCAGCTCACAAAACAGGGCGATGAACGAGCAGTACTTC
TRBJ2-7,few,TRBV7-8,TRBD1,CASSLVRGQGHEQYF,TGTGCCAGCAGCTTAGTACGGGGACAGGGCCACGAGCAGTACTTC
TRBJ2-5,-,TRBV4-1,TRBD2,CASSQGLQSGGGQETQYF,TGCGCCAGCAGCCAAGGGTTGCAGTCGGGGGGAGGGCAGGAGACCCAGTACTTC
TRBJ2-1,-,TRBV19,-,CASRGQGSSYNEQFF,TGTGCCAGTAGAGGGCAGGGTTCCTCCTACAATGAGCAGTTCTTC
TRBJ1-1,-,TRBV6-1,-,CALAPQRNTEAFF,TGTGCTTTGGCCCCACAGAGGAACACTGAAGCTTTCTTT
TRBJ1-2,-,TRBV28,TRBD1,CASSSPPGTGVPYGYTF,TGTGCCAGCAGTTCCCCCCCCGGGACAGGCGTCCCCTATGGCTACACCTTC
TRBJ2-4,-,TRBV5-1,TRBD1,CASSIAGTENIQYF,TGCGCCAGCAGTATAGCCGGGACAGAAAACATTCAGTACTTC
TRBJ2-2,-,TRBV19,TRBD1,CASSRDRVGMNTGELFF,TGTGCCAGTAGCCGGGACAGGGTAGGAATGAACACCGGGGAGCTGTTTTTT
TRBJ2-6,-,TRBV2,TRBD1,CASSESGQGLSGANVLTF,TGTGCCAGCAGTGAGTCCGGACAGGGACTTTCTGGGGCCAACGTCCTGACTTTC
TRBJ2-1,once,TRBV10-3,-,CAISESGLVANEQFF,TGTGCCATCAGTGAGTCGGGGCTAGTGGCCAATGAGCAGTTCTTC
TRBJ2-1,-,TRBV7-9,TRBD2,CASSLLAGGGEQFF,TGTGCCAGCAGCTTACTAGCGGGAGGGGGAGAGCAGTTCTTC
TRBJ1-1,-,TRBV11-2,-,CASSLGGATEAFF,TGTGCCAGCAGCTTAGGAGGTGCGACTGAAGCTTTCTTT
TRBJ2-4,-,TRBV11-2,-,CASSSSENIQYF,TGTGCCAGCAGCTCTAGCGAGAACATTCAGTACTTC
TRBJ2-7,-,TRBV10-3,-,CAISGQSLDEQYF,TGTGCCATCAGTGGACAGTCACTGGACGAGCAGTACTTC
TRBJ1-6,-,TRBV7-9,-,CASSAQNSPLHF,TGTGCCAGCAGCGCACAGAATTCACCCCTCCACTTT
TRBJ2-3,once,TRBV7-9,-,CASSPRGTSGDTQYF,TGTGCCAGCAGCCCTCGAGGCACCTCCGGAGATACGCAGTATTTT
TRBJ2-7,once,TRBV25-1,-,CASSRDTSYEQYF,TGTGCCAGCAGTCGGGACACCTCCTACGAGCAGTACTTC
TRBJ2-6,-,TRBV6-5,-,CASSDISGANVLTF,TGTGCCAGCTCAGACATCTCTGGGGCCAACGTCCTGACTTTC
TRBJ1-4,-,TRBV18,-,CASSRQATNEKLFF,TGTGCCAGCTCACGACAGGCAACTAATGAAAAACTGTTTTTT
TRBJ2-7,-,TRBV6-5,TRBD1,CASRETGGPYEQYF,TGTGCCAGCAGAGAGACAGGGGGTCCCTACGAGCAGTACTTC
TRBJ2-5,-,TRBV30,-,CAWSVGPMGETQYF,TGTGCCTGGAGTGTAGGGCCTATGGGGGAGACCCAGTACTTC
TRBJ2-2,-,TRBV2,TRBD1,CASSVGQGGGELFF,TGTGCCAGCAGTGTGGGACAGGGGGGCGGGGAGCTGTTTTTT